Listed here is a single T cell receptor beta chain. Its specificity is not known. This entry belongs to a study of cytomegalovirus exposure and HLA in healthy donors. General study points: The study put roughly 160 TCR beta chains on its list as cytomegalovirus-associated. In an earlier analysis, most TCR beta V segments were productive about 87% or about 30% of the time.

This CDR3 is 16 amino acids long. The V gene's germline CDR1 is SGHVS and CDR2 FNYEAQ. V shed 5 bases and J 5 bases; nucleotides not matched to a gene: 10. The donors gave bone marrow, and they were healthy. PCR primers comprised 60 Vbeta and 13 Jbeta primers. The table came from immunoSEQ multiplex PCR; TCRdb's copy has only in-frame clones and leaves some out. This table holds roughly 170,000 clones, 84% found once. J is TRBJ2-2 and V is TRBV7-6; 8 bases match TRBD1. The origin of this receptor is a man aged 25 to 40 in good health and CMV-seronegative. The sequenced sample was PBMCs. CDR3 region: CASSQLIRGRTGELFF. CDR3 in DNA: TGTGCCAGCAGCCAACTCATCAGGGGGCGTACCGGGGAGCTGTTTTTT.